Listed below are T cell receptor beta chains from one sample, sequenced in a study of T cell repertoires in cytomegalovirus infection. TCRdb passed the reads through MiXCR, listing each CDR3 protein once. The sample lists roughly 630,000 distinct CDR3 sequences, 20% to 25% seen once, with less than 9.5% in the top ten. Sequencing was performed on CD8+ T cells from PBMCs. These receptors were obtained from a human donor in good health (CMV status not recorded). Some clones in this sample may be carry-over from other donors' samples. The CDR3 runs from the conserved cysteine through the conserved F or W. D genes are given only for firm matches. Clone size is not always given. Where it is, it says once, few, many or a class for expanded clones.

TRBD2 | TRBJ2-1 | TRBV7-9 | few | CASSGGDNEQFF | TGTGCCAGCAGCGGGGGGGACAATGAGCAGTTCTTC
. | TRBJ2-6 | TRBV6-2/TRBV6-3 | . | CASTPPSRPFSGANVLTF | TGTGCCAGCACCCCGCCCTCCCGGCCCTTCTCTGGGGCCAACGTCCTGACTTTC
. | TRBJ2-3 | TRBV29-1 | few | CSENSEDTDTQYF | TGCAGCGAAAATAGCGAAGACACAGATACGCAGTATTTT
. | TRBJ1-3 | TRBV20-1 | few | CSARDSPAPGNTIYF | TGCAGTGCTAGAGATAGCCCGGCCCCTGGAAACACCATATATTTT
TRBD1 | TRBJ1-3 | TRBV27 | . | CASGDRPDSGNTIYF | TGTGCCAGCGGGGACAGACCCGACTCTGGAAACACCATATATTTT
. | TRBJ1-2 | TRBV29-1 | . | CSVRGGPSGFTF | TGCAGCGTTAGGGGGGGACCAAGTGGCTTCACCTTC
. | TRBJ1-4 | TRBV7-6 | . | CASSLVVDGGKNEKLFF | TGTGCCAGCAGCTTAGTTGTGGACGGTGGAAAAAATGAAAAACTGTTTTTT
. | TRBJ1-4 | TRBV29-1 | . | CSVAPRSPTEEKLFF | TGCAGCGTTGCGCCCAGGAGCCCAACGGAGGAAAAACTGTTTTTT
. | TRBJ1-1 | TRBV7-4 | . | CASSFRMGRTDGDTEAFF | TGTGCCAGCAGCTTTCGAATGGGGCGGACAGATGGGGACACTGAAGCTTTCTTT
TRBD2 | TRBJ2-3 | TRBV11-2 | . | CASSPWTSGFTDTQYF | TGTGCCAGCAGCCCCTGGACTAGCGGGTTCACAGATACGCAGTATTTT
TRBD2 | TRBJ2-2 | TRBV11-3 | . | CASSLETSGGNTGELFF | TGTGCCAGCAGCTTAGAGACTAGCGGGGGGAACACCGGGGAGCTGTTTTTT
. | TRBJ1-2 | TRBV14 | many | CASSQVSSGNYGYTF | TGTGCCAGCAGCCAAGTGTCGTCAGGAAACTATGGCTACACCTTC
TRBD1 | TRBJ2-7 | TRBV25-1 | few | CASGTDYEQYF | TGTGCCAGCGGGACAGACTACGAGCAGTACTTC
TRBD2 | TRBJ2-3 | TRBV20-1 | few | CSAYEVGLAGEEDTQYF | TGCAGTGCTTACGAGGTGGGGCTAGCGGGGGAGGAAGATACGCAGTATTTT
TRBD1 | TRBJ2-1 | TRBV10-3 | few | CAISETGTGGKYNEQFF | TGTGCCATCAGTGAGACCGGGACAGGGGGTAAATACAATGAGCAGTTCTTC